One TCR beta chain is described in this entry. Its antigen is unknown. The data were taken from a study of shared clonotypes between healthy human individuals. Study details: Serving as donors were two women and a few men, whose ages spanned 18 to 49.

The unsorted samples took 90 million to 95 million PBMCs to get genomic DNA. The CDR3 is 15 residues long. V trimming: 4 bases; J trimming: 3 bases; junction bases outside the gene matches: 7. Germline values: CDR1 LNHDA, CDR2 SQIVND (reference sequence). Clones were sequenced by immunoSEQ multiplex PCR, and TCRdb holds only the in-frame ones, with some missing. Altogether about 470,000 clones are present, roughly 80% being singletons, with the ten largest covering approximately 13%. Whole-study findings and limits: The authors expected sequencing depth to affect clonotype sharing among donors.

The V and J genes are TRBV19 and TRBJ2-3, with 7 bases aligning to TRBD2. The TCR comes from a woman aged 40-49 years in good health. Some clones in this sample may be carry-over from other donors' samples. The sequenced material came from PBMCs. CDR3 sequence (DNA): TGTGCCAGTAGTACTAGCGGTGAGAGAACAGATACGCAGTATTTT. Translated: CASSTSGERTDTQYF.